This is a list of T cell receptor beta chains from one sample in a study of T cells after yellow fever vaccination. TCRdb fed the 5' RACE reads into MiXCR, producing one record per CDR3 protein. The sample includes some 300,000 distinct CDR3 sequences, about 10% seen only once; the top ten take 3% to 3.5%. Sequenced material: CD4+ T cells sorted from PBMCs, taken 45 days after the yellow fever booster vaccination. Source of these receptors: a young man who received the YFV17D yellow fever vaccine. Each CDR3 is given with its conserved first and last residue. D genes are given only for firm matches. Size values are once, few and many counts, or a class for expanded clones, and some rows have none.

j_call d_call v_call clone_size cdr3_aa cdr3_nt
TRBJ2-7 - TRBV10-3 many CAIGQSSYEQYF TGTGCCATAGGACAGAGCTCCTACGAGCAGTACTTC
TRBJ1-3 TRBD1 TRBV12-3/TRBV12-4 many CASSSQGAGYTIYF TGTGCCAGCAGTTCCCAGGGGGCGGGCTACACCATATATTTT
TRBJ1-3 TRBD1 TRBV18 - CASSPRTGDGNTIYF TGTGCCAGCTCACCACGGACAGGGGACGGAAACACCATATATTTT
TRBJ2-3 - TRBV6-5 many CASSSLFGTSTDTQYF TGTGCCAGCAGTTCTTTATTCGGGACTAGCACAGATACGCAGTATTTT
TRBJ1-5 - TRBV25-1 few CASSVQGSVQPQHF TGTGCCAGCAGTGTACAGGGTTCGGTCCAGCCCCAGCATTTT
TRBJ2-3 - TRBV5-1 few CASSASRGATDTQYF TGCGCCAGCAGCGCCTCCCGGGGGGCCACAGATACGCAGTATTTT
TRBJ2-3 - TRBV29-1 - CSVWMGDTQYF TGCAGCGTCTGGATGGGAGATACGCAGTATTTT
TRBJ1-1 - TRBV29-1 - CSVAYRKDTEAFF TGCAGCGTTGCTTATAGGAAGGATACTGAAGCTTTCTTT
TRBJ1-1 - TRBV7-9 many CASSRRQVNTEAFF TGTGCCAGCAGCCGCCGACAGGTGAACACTGAAGCTTTCTTT
TRBJ2-5 - TRBV7-2 - CASSPTPPETQYF TGTGCCAGCAGCCCCACCCCCCCAGAGACCCAGTACTTC
TRBJ1-1 - TRBV3-1 many CASSPRTGENTEAFF TGTGCCAGCAGCCCACGGACCGGCGAGAACACTGAAGCTTTCTTT
TRBJ2-3 TRBD2 TRBV9 - CASSPGTSGGFSTDTQYF TGTGCCAGCAGCCCTGGGACTAGCGGGGGATTTAGCACAGATACGCAGTATTTT
TRBJ2-7 - TRBV6-5 - CASSAPSTYEQYF TGTGCCAGCAGTGCACCGTCGACTTACGAGCAGTACTTC
TRBJ1-1 - TRBV12-3/TRBV12-4 many CASSLVEAFF TGTGCCAGCAGTTTGGTTGAAGCTTTCTTT
TRBJ2-7 - TRBV20-1 - CSAPQPGPPSSEQYF TGCAGTGCTCCACAGCCGGGACCGCCTTCGAGCGAGCAGTACTTC
TRBJ2-1 - TRBV5-6 many CASSFLNEQFF TGTGCCAGCAGCTTTTTGAATGAGCAGTTCTTC
TRBJ1-3 - TRBV3-1 few CASSQDLGGTGNTIYF TGTGCCAGCAGCCAAGATTTGGGGGGCACTGGAAACACCATATATTTT
TRBJ2-7 - TRBV11-2 few CASSTYMGPRRNSYEQYF TGTGCCAGCAGCACCTATATGGGCCCCCGACGGAACTCCTACGAGCAGTACTTC
TRBJ1-1 - TRBV7-9 - CASNMDGMNTEAFF TGTGCCAGCAACATGGACGGCATGAACACTGAAGCTTTCTTT
TRBJ1-3 TRBD1 TRBV2 - CASSVQGEGNTIYF TGTGCCAGCAGCGTACAGGGGGAAGGAAACACCATATATTTT
TRBJ1-2 - TRBV18 few CASSPLERNYGYTF TGTGCCAGCTCACCACTGGAAAGGAACTATGGCTACACCTTC
TRBJ1-6 - TRBV7-9 few CASSLGTPDHSPLHF TGTGCCAGCAGCCTAGGGACACCGGATCATTCACCCCTCCACTTT
TRBJ2-2 - TRBV6-2/TRBV6-3 few CASFHLGSTNTGELFF TGTGCCAGCTTCCACTTGGGGTCCACGAACACCGGGGAGCTGTTTTTT
TRBJ2-2 TRBD1 TRBV7-6 - CASSPRTGEAGELFF TGTGCCAGCAGCCCGAGGACAGGGGAAGCCGGGGAGCTGTTTTTT
TRBJ2-6 - TRBV12-3/TRBV12-4 few CASSFLQGRAPGANVLTF TGTGCCAGCAGTTTTCTTCAGGGGAGGGCTCCTGGGGCCAACGTCCTGACTTTC
TRBJ2-3 TRBD2 TRBV20-1 few CSASPSGGADTQYF TGCAGTGCTAGCCCTAGCGGGGGGGCAGATACGCAGTATTTT
TRBJ1-3 - TRBV6-1 - CASSPGQRNTIYF TGTGCCAGCAGTCCTGGACAGCGAAACACCATATATTTT
TRBJ1-2 - TRBV29-1 few CSVDKAGEGGYTF TGCAGCGTTGACAAGGCAGGGGAGGGTGGCTACACCTTC
TRBJ2-1 TRBD2 TRBV4-2 - CASSRQTVGGVNEQFF TGTGCCAGCAGCCGCCAGACCGTCGGGGGGGTCAATGAGCAGTTCTTC
TRBJ2-6 - TRBV28 few CASGDWGSGANVLTF TGTGCCAGCGGTGACTGGGGGTCTGGGGCCAACGTCCTGACTTTC
TRBJ2-2 - TRBV5-8 many CASSSWGGIVTGELFF TGTGCCAGCAGCAGCTGGGGAGGTATCGTGACCGGGGAGCTGTTTTTT
TRBJ2-7 - TRBV7-9 - CASSLVDSSLYEQYF TGTGCCAGCAGCTTAGTTGACAGTTCCCTCTACGAGCAGTACTTC
TRBJ2-4 TRBD1 TRBV28 few CASSWTGGASKNIQYF TGTGCCAGCAGTTGGACAGGGGGCGCGTCCAAAAACATTCAGTACTTC
TRBJ1-5 - TRBV10-3 many CAIRPGGGEGNQPQHF TGTGCCATCAGGCCGGGGGGTGGCGAGGGCAATCAGCCCCAGCATTTT
TRBJ2-1 - TRBV4-1 - CASSRPYRDSSYNEQFF TGCGCCAGCAGCCGACCTTACCGGGACTCCTCCTACAATGAGCAGTTCTTC
TRBJ1-2 - TRBV6-6 - CASSFNSGGYTF TGTGCCAGCAGTTTCAACAGTGGTGGCTACACCTTC
TRBJ1-2 TRBD1 TRBV5-1 - CASSGTGGTNGYTF TGCGCCAGCAGCGGGACAGGGGGCACGAATGGCTACACCTTC
TRBJ1-6 - TRBV6-2/TRBV6-3 few CASRDVYLDLNNSPLHF TGTGCCAGCAGAGACGTATACTTGGACCTCAATAATTCACCCCTCCACTTT
TRBJ2-3 - TRBV4-3 few CASSHPSTPDTQYF TGCGCCAGCAGCCACCCATCCACCCCAGATACGCAGTATTTT
TRBJ1-5 - TRBV28 - CASSFWIPRTEHNQPQHF TGTGCCAGCAGTTTTTGGATCCCCAGGACAGAACACAATCAGCCCCAGCATTTT
TRBJ1-1 TRBD1 TRBV7-2 many CASSLEQGFGTEAFF TGTGCCAGCAGCTTAGAACAGGGGTTTGGGACTGAAGCTTTCTTT
TRBJ1-1 TRBD1 TRBV6-5 many CASSYRTGGGTEAFF TGTGCCAGCAGTTACCGGACAGGGGGCGGCACTGAAGCTTTCTTT
TRBJ1-4 TRBD1 TRBV6-1 - CASHRGANEKLFF TGTGCCAGCCACAGGGGGGCTAATGAAAAACTGTTTTTT
TRBJ1-6 - TRBV6-2/TRBV6-3 - CASSYRLGGSNSPLHF TGTGCCAGCAGTTATCGACTGGGAGGTTCGAATTCACCCCTCCACTTT
TRBJ2-3 - TRBV7-3 few CASSLSGDITDTQYF TGTGCCAGCAGCTTAAGCGGGGACATCACAGATACGCAGTATTTT
TRBJ1-1 - TRBV29-1 - CSVADLGGNTEAFF TGCAGCGTTGCTGACCTGGGGGGAAACACTGAAGCTTTCTTT